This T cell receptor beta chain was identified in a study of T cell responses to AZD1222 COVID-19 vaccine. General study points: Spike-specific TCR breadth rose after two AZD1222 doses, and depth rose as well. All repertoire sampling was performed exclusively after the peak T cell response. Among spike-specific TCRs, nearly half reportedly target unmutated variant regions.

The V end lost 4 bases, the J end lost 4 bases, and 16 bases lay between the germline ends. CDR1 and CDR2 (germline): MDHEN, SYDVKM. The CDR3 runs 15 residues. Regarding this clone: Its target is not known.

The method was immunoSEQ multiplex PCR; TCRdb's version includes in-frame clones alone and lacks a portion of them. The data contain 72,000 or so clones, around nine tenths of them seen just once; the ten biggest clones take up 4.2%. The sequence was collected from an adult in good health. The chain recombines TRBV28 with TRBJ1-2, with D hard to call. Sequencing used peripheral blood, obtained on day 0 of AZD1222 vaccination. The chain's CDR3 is CASSSLGTVLYGYTF. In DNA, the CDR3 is TGTGCCAGCAGTTCCCTGGGTACAGTACTCTATGGCTACACCTTC.